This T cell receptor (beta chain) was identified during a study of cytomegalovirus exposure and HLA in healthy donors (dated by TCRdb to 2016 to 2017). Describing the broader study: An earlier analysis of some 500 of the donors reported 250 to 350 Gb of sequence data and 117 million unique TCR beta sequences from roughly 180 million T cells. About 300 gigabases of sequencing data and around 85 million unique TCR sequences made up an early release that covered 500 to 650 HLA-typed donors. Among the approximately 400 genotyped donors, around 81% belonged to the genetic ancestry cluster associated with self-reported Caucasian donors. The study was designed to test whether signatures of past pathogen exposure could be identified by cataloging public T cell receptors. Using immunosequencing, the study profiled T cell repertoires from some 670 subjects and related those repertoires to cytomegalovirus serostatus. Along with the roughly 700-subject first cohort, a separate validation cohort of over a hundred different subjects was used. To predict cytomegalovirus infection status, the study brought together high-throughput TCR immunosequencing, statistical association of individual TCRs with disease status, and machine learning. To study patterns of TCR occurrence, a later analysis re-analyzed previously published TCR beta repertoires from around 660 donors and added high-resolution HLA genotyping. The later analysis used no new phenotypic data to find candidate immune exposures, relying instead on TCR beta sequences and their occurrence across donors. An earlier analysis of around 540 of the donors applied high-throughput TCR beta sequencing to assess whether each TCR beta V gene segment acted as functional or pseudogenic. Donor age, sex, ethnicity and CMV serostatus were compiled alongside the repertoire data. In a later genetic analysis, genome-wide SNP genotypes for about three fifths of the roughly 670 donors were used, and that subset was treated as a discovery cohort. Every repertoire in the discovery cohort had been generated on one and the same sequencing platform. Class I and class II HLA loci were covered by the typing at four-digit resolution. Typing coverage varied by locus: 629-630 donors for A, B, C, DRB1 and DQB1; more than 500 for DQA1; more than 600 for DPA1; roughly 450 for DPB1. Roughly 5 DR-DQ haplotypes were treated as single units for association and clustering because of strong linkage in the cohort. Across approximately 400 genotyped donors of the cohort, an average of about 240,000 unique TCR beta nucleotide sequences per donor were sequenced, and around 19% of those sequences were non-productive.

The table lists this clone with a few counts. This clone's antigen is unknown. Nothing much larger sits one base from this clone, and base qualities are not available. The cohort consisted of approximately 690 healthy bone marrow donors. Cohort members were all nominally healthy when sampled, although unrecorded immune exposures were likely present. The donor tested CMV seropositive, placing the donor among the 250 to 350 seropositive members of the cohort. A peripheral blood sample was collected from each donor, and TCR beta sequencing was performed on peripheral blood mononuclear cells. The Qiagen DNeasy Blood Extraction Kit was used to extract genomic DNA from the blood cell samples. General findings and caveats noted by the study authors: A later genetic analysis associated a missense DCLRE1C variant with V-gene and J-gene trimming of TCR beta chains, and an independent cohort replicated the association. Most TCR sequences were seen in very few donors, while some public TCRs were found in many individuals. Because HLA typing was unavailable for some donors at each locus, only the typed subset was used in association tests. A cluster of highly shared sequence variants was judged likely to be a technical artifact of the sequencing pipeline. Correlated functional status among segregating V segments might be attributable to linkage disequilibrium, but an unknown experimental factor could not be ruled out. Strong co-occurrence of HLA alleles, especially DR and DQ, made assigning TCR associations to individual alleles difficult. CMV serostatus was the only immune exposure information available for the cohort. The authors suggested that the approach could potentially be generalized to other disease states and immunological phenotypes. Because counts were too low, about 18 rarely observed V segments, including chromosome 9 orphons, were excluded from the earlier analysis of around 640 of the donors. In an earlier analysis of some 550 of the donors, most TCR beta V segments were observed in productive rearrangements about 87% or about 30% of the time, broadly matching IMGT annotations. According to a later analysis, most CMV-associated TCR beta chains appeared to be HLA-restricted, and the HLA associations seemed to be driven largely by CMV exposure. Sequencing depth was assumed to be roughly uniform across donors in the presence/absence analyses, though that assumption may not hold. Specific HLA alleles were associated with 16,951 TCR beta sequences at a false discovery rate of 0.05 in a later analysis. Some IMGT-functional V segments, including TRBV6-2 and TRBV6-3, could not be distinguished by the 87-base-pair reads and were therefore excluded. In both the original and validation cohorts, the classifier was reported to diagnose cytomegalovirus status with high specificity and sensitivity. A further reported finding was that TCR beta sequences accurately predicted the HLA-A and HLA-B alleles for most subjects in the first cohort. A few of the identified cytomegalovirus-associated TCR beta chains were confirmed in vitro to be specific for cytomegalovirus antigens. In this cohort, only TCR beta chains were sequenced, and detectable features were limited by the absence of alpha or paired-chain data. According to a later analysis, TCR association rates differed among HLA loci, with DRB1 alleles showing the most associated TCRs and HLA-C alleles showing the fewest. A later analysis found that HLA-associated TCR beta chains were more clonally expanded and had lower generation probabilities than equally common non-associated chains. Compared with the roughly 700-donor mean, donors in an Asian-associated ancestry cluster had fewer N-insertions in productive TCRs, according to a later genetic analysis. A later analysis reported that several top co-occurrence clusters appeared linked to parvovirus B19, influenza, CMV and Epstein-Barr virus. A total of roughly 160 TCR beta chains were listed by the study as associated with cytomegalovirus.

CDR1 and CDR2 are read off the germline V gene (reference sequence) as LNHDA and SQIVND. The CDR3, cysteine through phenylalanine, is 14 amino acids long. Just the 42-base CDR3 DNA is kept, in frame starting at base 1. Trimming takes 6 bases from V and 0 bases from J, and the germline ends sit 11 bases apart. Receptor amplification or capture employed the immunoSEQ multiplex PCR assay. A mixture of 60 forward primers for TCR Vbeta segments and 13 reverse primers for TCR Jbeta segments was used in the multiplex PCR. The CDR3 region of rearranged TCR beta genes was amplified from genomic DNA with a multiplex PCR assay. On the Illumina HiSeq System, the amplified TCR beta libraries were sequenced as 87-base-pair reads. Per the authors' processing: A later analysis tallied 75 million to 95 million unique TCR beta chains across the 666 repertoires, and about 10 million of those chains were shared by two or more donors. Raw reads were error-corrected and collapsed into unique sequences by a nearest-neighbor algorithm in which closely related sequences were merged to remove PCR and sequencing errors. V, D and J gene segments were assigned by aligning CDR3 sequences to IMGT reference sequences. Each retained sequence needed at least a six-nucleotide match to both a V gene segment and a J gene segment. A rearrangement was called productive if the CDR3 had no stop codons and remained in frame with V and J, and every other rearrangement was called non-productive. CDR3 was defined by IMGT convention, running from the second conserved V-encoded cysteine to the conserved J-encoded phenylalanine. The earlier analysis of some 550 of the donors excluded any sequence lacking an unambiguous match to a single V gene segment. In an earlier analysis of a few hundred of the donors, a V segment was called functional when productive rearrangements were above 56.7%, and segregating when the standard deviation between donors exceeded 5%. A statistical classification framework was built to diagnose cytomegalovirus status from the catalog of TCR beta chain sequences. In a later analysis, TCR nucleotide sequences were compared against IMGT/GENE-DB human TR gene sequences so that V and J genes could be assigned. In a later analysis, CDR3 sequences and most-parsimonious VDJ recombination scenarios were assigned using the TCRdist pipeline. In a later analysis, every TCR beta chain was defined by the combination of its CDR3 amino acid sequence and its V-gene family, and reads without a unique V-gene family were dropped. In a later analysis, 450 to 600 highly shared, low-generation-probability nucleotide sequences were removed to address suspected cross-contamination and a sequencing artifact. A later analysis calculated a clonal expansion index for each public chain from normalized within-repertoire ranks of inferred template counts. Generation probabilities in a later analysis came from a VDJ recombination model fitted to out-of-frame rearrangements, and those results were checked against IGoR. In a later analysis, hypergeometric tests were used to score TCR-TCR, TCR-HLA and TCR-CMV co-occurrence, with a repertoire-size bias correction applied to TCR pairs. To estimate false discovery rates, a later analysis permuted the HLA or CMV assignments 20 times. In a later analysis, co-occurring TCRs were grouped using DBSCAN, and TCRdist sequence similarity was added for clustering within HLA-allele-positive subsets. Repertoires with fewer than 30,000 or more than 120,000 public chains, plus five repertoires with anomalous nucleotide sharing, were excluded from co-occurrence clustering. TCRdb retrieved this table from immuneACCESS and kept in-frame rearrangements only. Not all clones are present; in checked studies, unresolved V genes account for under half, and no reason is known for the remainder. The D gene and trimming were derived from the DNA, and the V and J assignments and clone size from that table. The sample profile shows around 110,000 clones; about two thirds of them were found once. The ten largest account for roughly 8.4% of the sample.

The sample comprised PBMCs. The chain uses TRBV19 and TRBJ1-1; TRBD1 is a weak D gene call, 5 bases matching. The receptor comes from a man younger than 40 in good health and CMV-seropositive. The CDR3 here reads CASREGQMNTEAFF. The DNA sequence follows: TGTGCCAGTAGGGAGGGGCAAATGAACACTGAAGCTTTCTTT.